This T cell receptor (beta chain) was captured by sequencing in a study of T-cell memory formation after mild COVID-19. As for this clonotype: The target antigen is unknown.

Study-wide findings and caveats: Some SARS-CoV-2-responding clones were already detected in memory before infection.

Per germline, CDR1 MNHEY and CDR2 SVGEGT. The length of the CDR3 is 15 residues. The V gene lost 2 bases and the J gene lost 4 bases, with 14 bases spanning the gap. Each CDR3 protein gets one entry after TCRdb re-called the 5' RACE reads with MiXCR. The top ten clones hold approximately 0.74% of a sample with fewer than 50,000 distinct CDR3 sequences, roughly 6.6% of them seen once. The sequence derives from an adult who had mild COVID-19 (a few samples of this study predate the infection). Cell type and time point are not known. The J gene is TRBJ1-2, the V gene TRBV6-2 or TRBV6-3, with D possibly being TRBD1 (5 bases). The specimen was PBMCs or a T cell subset sorted from them (not recorded which). The CDR3 DNA reads TGTGCCAGCAGTTACGTGTCAGGGAACGCCTATGGCTACACCTTC. Amino acids: CASSYVSGNAYGYTF.